This T cell receptor (beta chain) comes out of a study of blood T cell repertoires in COVID-19. Study-wide background: Sites across the United States, Italy and Spain contributed samples from acute and convalescent COVID-19.

In this sample, this clone turned up once. The CDR3 loop spans 16 amino acids. Germline V gene data show CDR1 as KGHSH and CDR2 as LQKENI. V shed 3 bases and J 1 base; nucleotides not matched to a gene: 8. In the source study's methods: Amplification of reference gene primers provided the estimated nucleated cell counts. Libraries were prepared by immunoSEQ multiplex PCR; TCRdb keeps only in-frame clonotypes and omits some of them. D and trimming were read from the DNA, whereas the V and J calls and clone size are those reported in that table. The profile shows 130,000 to 150,000 clones, less than 85% of them singletons.

The TCR sequence derives from a human donor in a cohort sampled during active COVID-19. This chain connects TRBV18 to TRBJ1-2; TRBD1 aligns across 7 bases. The sample comprised peripheral blood. The CDR3 DNA follows: TGTGCCAGCTCACCGGCTGGGACAGTTAGTAACTATGGCTACACCTTC. This codes for CASSPAGTVSNYGYTF.